This T cell receptor (beta chain) was profiled in a study of CD8+ T cells in alopecia areata. Whole-study context: Treated patients were dosed with oral tofacitinib, taking 5 to 10 mg twice daily.

The CDR3 is 13 residues long. The V gene's germline CDR1 is SGHTA and CDR2 FQGNSA. V lost 2 bases to trimming and J lost 4 bases, with 6 bases between them. In each case, RNA was isolated and then reverse transcribed into cDNA as the sequencing template. The protocol was immunoSEQ multiplex PCR, while the TCRdb copy is restricted to in-frame clones and leaves out a portion. The sample carries under 200,000 clones, about 60% recorded once. Treatment here: oral pan-JAK inhibitor, 5-10 mg twice daily. Source: CD4+ T cells sorted from blood, taken at week 24, from a patient treated with tofacitinib. The chain is built from TRBV7-2 and TRBJ1-3; D not resolved. The sequence came from a human donor with alopecia areata. CDR3 coding DNA: TGTGCCAGCAGCTTAAGTTCCGGAAACACCATATATTTT. As protein: CASSLSSGNTIYF. The full variable domain, its missing parts supplied by reference TRBV7-2 and TRBJ1-3, is GAGVSQSPSNKVTEKGKDVELRCDPISGHTALYWYRQSLGQGLEFLIYFQGNSAPDKSGLPSDRFSAERTGGSVSTLTIQRTQQEDSAVYLCASSLSSGNTIYFGEGSWLTVV.